The rows below give T cell receptor beta chains drawn from one sample of a study of T cell changes during pregnancy in multiple sclerosis. Clones were read by immunoSEQ multiplex PCR, and TCRdb kept only the in-frame ones, dropping some. Seen here are about 100,000 clones, about 92% observed once, and the top ten hold 1.9%. This specimen was peripheral blood, taken after pregnancy. All receptors come from a female donor with multiple sclerosis, enrolled in a pregnancy study. Both conserved end residues are part of each CDR3. Each record gives: CDR3 DNA, CDR3 protein, V gene, J gene, clone size, D gene. The D gene is left open where the match is weak. The listing skips clone size in some rows; elsewhere it reads once, few, many or a size class.

DNA: TGTGCCAGCAGAGGACAGCCAGGCTACGAGCAGTACTTC
CDR3: CASRGQPGYEQYF
V: TRBV6-1
J: TRBJ2-7
size: .
D: .

DNA: TGTGCCAGCAGGCGTCGTTCTACGGGAAACACCATATATTTT
CDR3: CASRRRSTGNTIYF
V: TRBV13
J: TRBJ1-3
size: .
D: .

DNA: TGTGCCAGCAGTTTTTGGCAGGGGCCCCTCGAGCAGTACTTC
CDR3: CASSFWQGPLEQYF
V: TRBV27
J: TRBJ2-7
size: .
D: .

DNA: TGCAGCGTTGAGCGAATCTCCTACAATGAGCAGTTCTTC
CDR3: CSVERISYNEQFF
V: TRBV29-1
J: TRBJ2-1
size: .
D: .

DNA: TGTGCCAGCAGCTTAGGGACATACACCGGGGAGCTGTTTTTT
CDR3: CASSLGTYTGELFF
V: TRBV7-2
J: TRBJ2-2
size: .
D: .

DNA: TGTGCCAGCAAGTGGGGCCTTTCCTACGAGCAGTACTTC
CDR3: CASKWGLSYEQYF
V: TRBV2
J: TRBJ2-7
size: .
D: .

DNA: TGTGCCAGTAGTACCACTCTGGGGACAGGGGGCGCCGGGGGCTACACCTTC
CDR3: CASSTTLGTGGAGGYTF
V: TRBV19
J: TRBJ1-2
size: .
D: TRBD1

DNA: TGTGCCAGCAGCCTGGCTGGACAGTACAATCAGCCCCAGCATTTT
CDR3: CASSLAGQYNQPQHF
V: TRBV6-1
J: TRBJ1-5
size: .
D: .

DNA: TGTGCCAGCAGCTTAGTAGCGGAAGACTACAATGAGCAGTTCTTC
CDR3: CASSLVAEDYNEQFF
V: TRBV7-8
J: TRBJ2-1
size: .
D: .

DNA: TGTGCCAGCAGCTTAGGGGGCCCTGAAGCTTTCTTT
CDR3: CASSLGGPEAFF
V: TRBV11-2
J: TRBJ1-1
size: few
D: .

DNA: TGTGCCAGCAGCCCCGGGACAGATTACGAGCAGTACTTC
CDR3: CASSPGTDYEQYF
V: TRBV7-3
J: TRBJ2-7
size: .
D: TRBD1

DNA: TGTGCCAGCAGTGAAGATCAGGGTTCGGGGACAGCCACCGGGGAGCTGTTTTTT
CDR3: CASSEDQGSGTATGELFF
V: TRBV2
J: TRBJ2-2
size: .
D: TRBD1

DNA: TGTGCCAGCAGTTACCCGAGACAGGGCGTGGTAGAAGCTTTCTTT
CDR3: CASSYPRQGVVEAFF
V: TRBV6-5
J: TRBJ1-1
size: .
D: TRBD1

DNA: TGTGCCACCCAGGCCCGGCCTGTTCGGAATGAAAAACTGTTTTTT
CDR3: CATQARPVRNEKLFF
V: TRBV27
J: TRBJ1-4
size: once
D: .

DNA: TGTGCCAGCAGTGGACAGGGGGCCAAAAACATTCAGTACTTC
CDR3: CASSGQGAKNIQYF
V: TRBV28
J: TRBJ2-4
size: .
D: TRBD1

DNA: TGCGCCAGCAGCCAAAGCCAGGGAGGGGTCCTCTACGAGCAGTACTTC
CDR3: CASSQSQGGVLYEQYF
V: TRBV4-1
J: TRBJ2-7
size: .
D: TRBD2

DNA: TGTGCCAGCAGTATTCTAGGGGTGGCTTACAATGAGCAGTTCTTC
CDR3: CASSILGVAYNEQFF
V: TRBV6-5
J: TRBJ2-1
size: .
D: .

DNA: TGTGCCAGCAGACAAAACCCGACAGCTAACTATGGCTACACCTTC
CDR3: CASRQNPTANYGYTF
V: TRBV2
J: TRBJ1-2
size: .
D: .

DNA: TGTGCCACCTACCGTAGCAGGGCCTACTTC
CDR3: CATYRSRAYF
V: TRBV28
J: TRBJ2-7
size: .
D: .

DNA: TGCGCCAGCAGCCAGGGGACAACGAACACTGAAGCTTTCTTT
CDR3: CASSQGTTNTEAFF
V: TRBV5-1
J: TRBJ1-1
size: .
D: .

DNA: TGTGCCAGCAGCTTGACAGGCCCCAAGGGGCCCCAGCATTTT
CDR3: CASSLTGPKGPQHF
V: TRBV7-2
J: TRBJ1-5
size: .
D: .

DNA: TGTGCCAGAAGCTTTCATGGCAGGACAGGTGGAGTGTGTAATCAGCCCCAGCATTTT
CDR3: CARSFHGRTGGVCNQPQHF
V: TRBV5-3
J: TRBJ1-5
size: .
D: TRBD1

DNA: TGTGCCACCGGGGGAAACGGTTTACGGCCCCAGCATTTT
CDR3: CATGGNGLRPQHF
V: TRBV27
J: TRBJ1-5
size: many
D: .

DNA: TGCAGCGTTGAAGAAGGGGGCCGCTACGAGCAGTACTTC
CDR3: CSVEEGGRYEQYF
V: TRBV29-1
J: TRBJ2-7
size: .
D: TRBD1

DNA: TGTGCCTGGGGGGGACATAATGAGCAGTTCTTC
CDR3: CAWGGHNEQFF
V: TRBV30
J: TRBJ2-1
size: .
D: .

DNA: TGTGCCAGTAGTCCCTTCACAGGGGTGCAGGAGCAGTTCTTC
CDR3: CASSPFTGVQEQFF
V: TRBV19
J: TRBJ2-1
size: .
D: TRBD1

DNA: TGTGCCAGCAGTTTAAGCGACAGAACAGATACGCAGTATTTT
CDR3: CASSLSDRTDTQYF
V: TRBV27
J: TRBJ2-3
size: .
D: .

DNA: TGCGCCAGCAGCCAAGTCTTAAGCCGGGACAGACAAACGAACACCGGGGAGCTGTTTTTT
CDR3: CASSQVLSRDRQTNTGELFF
V: TRBV4-1
J: TRBJ2-2
size: .
D: TRBD1

DNA: TGTGCCAGTACCGAGGGACAGTCTACGCCGAACACCGGGGAGCTGTTTTTT
CDR3: CASTEGQSTPNTGELFF
V: TRBV5-4
J: TRBJ2-2
size: .
D: TRBD1

DNA: TGTGCCAGCAGCCCTACTAGCGGGGGGACCGGGGAGCTGTTTTTT
CDR3: CASSPTSGGTGELFF
V: TRBV11-2
J: TRBJ2-2
size: once
D: TRBD2

DNA: TGTGCCAGTAGTCTCTCCACTACAGATACGCAGTATTTT
CDR3: CASSLSTTDTQYF
V: TRBV19
J: TRBJ2-3
size: .
D: .

DNA: TGCGCCAGCTCCCATGGGGCGGGGGGCTCCTACAATGAGCAGTTCTTC
CDR3: CASSHGAGGSYNEQFF
V: TRBV4-1
J: TRBJ2-1
size: .
D: TRBD2

DNA: TGTGCCAGCAGTTATCCCGTCGCAGGGAGGACAGATACGCAGTATTTT
CDR3: CASSYPVAGRTDTQYF
V: TRBV6-6
J: TRBJ2-3
size: .
D: .

DNA: TGTGCCAGCAGTTCCTTCGACAGAGACAATGAGCAGTTCTTC
CDR3: CASSSFDRDNEQFF
V: TRBV2
J: TRBJ2-1
size: many
D: .

DNA: TGTGCCAGCAGCTTGAGTAATTCACCCCTCCACTTT
CDR3: CASSLSNSPLHF
V: TRBV7-2
J: TRBJ1-6
size: once
D: .

DNA: TGTGCCAGCAGTGAAGAGCGGGCAACAGATACGCAGTATTTT
CDR3: CASSEERATDTQYF
V: TRBV6-4
J: TRBJ2-3
size: once
D: .

DNA: TGTGCCAGCCAGTCTAGCAATCAGCCCCAGCATTTT
CDR3: CASQSSNQPQHF
V: TRBV28
J: TRBJ1-5
size: .
D: .

DNA: TGTGCCAGCCCTTCCACCCCGGTAGCGGGGGAAGAGACCCAGTACTTC
CDR3: CASPSTPVAGEETQYF
V: TRBV7-2
J: TRBJ2-5
size: .
D: TRBD2

DNA: TGTGCCAGCAGCTTAAGTGGGACATATCTAGAGACCCAGTACTTC
CDR3: CASSLSGTYLETQYF
V: TRBV13
J: TRBJ2-5
size: .
D: .

DNA: TGTGCCAGCAGCTTCCAGAGCGGGAGCTACGAGCAGTACTTC
CDR3: CASSFQSGSYEQYF
V: TRBV7-9
J: TRBJ2-7
size: .
D: TRBD2

DNA: TGTGCCAGCAGTCCGTCTAGCTCCTACGAGCAGTACTTC
CDR3: CASSPSSSYEQYF
V: TRBV2
J: TRBJ2-7
size: .
D: .

DNA: TGTGCCAGCAGCTCCTATCAGGGGGCTGACGAGCAGTACTTC
CDR3: CASSSYQGADEQYF
V: TRBV7-8
J: TRBJ2-7
size: .
D: TRBD1

DNA: TGTGCCAGCAGCTCAGGAGGGGCCGGGGCCAACGTCCTGACTTTC
CDR3: CASSSGGAGANVLTF
V: TRBV11-1
J: TRBJ2-6
size: once
D: .

DNA: TGTGCCAGCAGTGAAGATGGGGGGAAAGGCTACGAGCAGTACTTC
CDR3: CASSEDGGKGYEQYF
V: TRBV6-1
J: TRBJ2-7
size: .
D: .

DNA: TGTGCCAGCTCACGGGGGACAGGGGAAGATACGCAGTATTTT
CDR3: CASSRGTGEDTQYF
V: TRBV18
J: TRBJ2-3
size: .
D: TRBD1